This TCR beta chain comes out of a study of control samples from healthy donors and cancer patients. TCRdb's copy holds only in-frame clones and misses some; the assay was immunoSEQ multiplex PCR. The sample holds about 92,000 clones, more than 75% seen once. The CDR3 contains 17 residues. Trimming took off 0 bases at V and 0 bases at J, with 15 bases between the two ends. CDR1 is SGHRS and CDR2 is YFSETQ in the germline V gene. The chain recombines TRBV5-1 with TRBJ1-1; D ambiguous. Material: blood. The sequence derives from a woman aged 55-70 years in good health. CDR3 in amino acids: CASSLGWKLTMNTEAFF. CDR3 DNA: TGCGCCAGCAGCTTGGGGTGGAAACTAACGATGAACACTGAAGCTTTCTTT.